This TCR beta chain was recorded in a study of blood T cells in healthy people across ages. Through a sample-barcoded 5' primer and a J-beta primer mix, a second PCR was run for roughly 7 to 12 cycles. TCRdb passed the 5' RACE reads through MiXCR, listing each CDR3 protein once. The sample contains 800,000 or so distinct CDR3 sequences, more than 20% of which appear only once. The J segment lost 5 bases and the V segment lost 4 bases, leaving 4 bases of the junction unmatched. The CDR3 consists of 14 residues. CDR1 is SGHTA, CDR2 FQGNSA, per germline. This clonotype occurred many times. What it recognizes is unknown. Study outcomes and limitations: Per million T cells, TCR beta diversity dropped roughly linearly as age increased. In these data, TCR beta diversity tracked strongly with naive T cell percentage.

These data are also associated with another study on T cells of mothers and their children.

The sequenced sample was blood. The rearrangement links TRBV7-2 to TRBJ1-4; 7 bases map to TRBD1. The source is a boy between 5 and 17 years old in good health. The CDR3 region is CASSSGQPNEKLFF. In DNA form, the CDR3 reads TGTGCCAGCAGCTCGGGACAGCCCAATGAAAAACTGTTTTTT.